This T cell receptor (beta chain) was documented in a study of metastatic and nonmetastatic thyroid tumors. Study details: Comparison of repertoires was carried out across blood and tumor or nodule tissue from malignant and benign thyroid patients. Study outcomes and limitations: A significant increase in TCR beta diversity was reportedly seen in malignant thyroid tumors relative to benign nodules, in blood and tumor.

All patients were untreated before thyroid surgery. Original processing methods: Clinicopathological groups supplied CDR3 differences that were used to build a distant-metastasis classifier for papillary thyroid cancer. TCRdb reprocessed the PCR reads using MiXCR. For this entry, the V and J calls and clone size follow TCRdb and not the study's own pipeline. The sample has about 19,000 clones, about a quarter seen once; the top ten hold 10% to 13%. This clone is medium-sized (0.01 to 0.1%). Its antigen is not known. Sequenced material: tumor tissue. The TCR originated in a female donor with papillary thyroid cancer or a benign thyroid nodule (not recorded which). Some clones in this sample may be carry-over from other donors' samples.

The CDR3 bases are TGTGCCAGCTCGAGCCGAGGAGGAGAGACCCAGTACTTC. Translated, it gives CASSSRGGETQYF. The chain employs TRBV18 and TRBJ2-5; a weak D match, TRBD2 (5 bases). CDR3 length: 13 residues. Trimming cost V 6 bases and J 4 bases, with 12 bases left between them. CDR1 is KGHSH and CDR2 is LQKENI in the germline V gene.